Listed below are T cell receptor beta chains from one sample, sequenced in a study of blood T cells in healthy people across ages. MiXCR, applied by TCRdb to the 5' RACE reads, yields one record per CDR3 protein. This sample has over 550,000 distinct CDR3 sequences; about 28% occur once, and the top ten carry roughly 14%. Sequenced input: blood. These receptors originate from a woman aged 80 or older in good health. Each CDR3 is given with its conserved first and last residue.

V gene,CDR3 protein
TRBV3-1,CASSLDAGSSYNSPLHF
TRBV18,CASSPVLKVGTDTQYF
TRBV7-2,CASSSTGREAFF
TRBV6-1,CASSENRGQGETQYF
TRBV25-1,CASSEEGSTEAFF
TRBV3-1,CASSQGGRTQYF
TRBV20-1,CSARGLAGGKTYNEQFF
TRBV7-2,CASSSGRGNTEAFF
TRBV29-1,CSVEGEPSSGANVLTF
TRBV2,CASSVRVLDEQFF
TRBV29-1,CSVVVDLASREQFF
TRBV7-2,CASSLVGRETQYF
TRBV11-2,CASSLEDGTQYF
TRBV9,CASSGPWGGEQYF
TRBV7-2,CASSLVNRGSGELFF
TRBV15,CATTLGRVVTEAFF
TRBV20-1,CSASPPVSNQPQHF
TRBV18,CASSPGTSVLYEQFF
TRBV7-2,CASSLGLNSNYGYTF
TRBV19,CASKAGGGASTDTQYF
TRBV7-9,CASSLTAPGNEQFF
TRBV5-5,CASSFVGGTSGELFF
TRBV20-1,CSASPLLQKINQPQHF
TRBV6-1,CASSEAGRRTYEQYF
TRBV7-2,CASSLALATGLGFPPEQFF
TRBV3-1,CASSHRGEHEQYF
TRBV3-1,CASSQDLFPYEQYF
TRBV6-5,CASGLPGVDTYEQYF
TRBV7-9,CASSLDPGITEAFF
TRBV18,CASSPDRVAEKLFF
TRBV6-1,CASSERGRTNYGYTF
TRBV7-2,CLTRGGGSTGELFF
TRBV7-9,CASSLISGGEKRFF
TRBV11-2,CASSTGVSTDTQYF
TRBV6-2/TRBV6-3,CASTQRGGRYNEQYF
TRBV3-1,CASSPGQNSPLHF
TRBV3-1,CASSQGGSSTDTQYF
TRBV3-1,CASSQDIGTGANTGVLFF
TRBV5-1,CASSLEAVGSYNEQFF
TRBV18,CASSQEQQGLEEKLFF
TRBV5-1,CASSPGERAVETQYF
TRBV14,CASSQARGAADTQYF
TRBV15,CATIPGDRANTGELFF
TRBV29-1,CSVEHSLMETQYF
TRBV5-8,CASSSGRAYQETQYF
TRBV11-2,CASSLERHAGTQYF
TRBV2,CASSLRTSGGVSSYNEQFF
TRBV12-3/TRBV12-4,CASIKDRGLPGETQYF
TRBV6-5,CASGRRDGSGNTIYF
TRBV5-1,CASTGQGNYGYTF
TRBV20-1,CSARDLRVRGNEQFF
TRBV20-1,CSAPAGYNWVGVNEQFF